Shown below are 2 T cell receptor beta chains from a single sample sequenced in a study of cytomegalovirus exposure and HLA in healthy donors. The study ran its PCR with 60 Vbeta and 13 Jbeta primers. The method was immunoSEQ multiplex PCR; TCRdb's version includes in-frame clones alone and lacks a portion of them. The data contain around 250,000 clones, about 80% of them singletons. The sample was PBMCs. Receptor source: a woman aged 55-75 years in good health and CMV-seropositive.

This chain uses TRBV6-6 with TRBJ1-5, with a tentative D call TRBD1 (5 bases). The ends were cut back, 6 bases at V and 9 bases at J, with 18 bases in the middle. This CDR3 has 14 amino acids. Germline-derived CDR1 and CDR2 are MNHNY and SVGAGI (reference sequence). The CDR3 spells CASRETAQGPPQHF. The DNA for the CDR3 is TGTGCCAGCAGGGAGACAGCTCAAGGGCCGCCCCAGCATTTT.

In its sample, this clone was seen once. CDR3 sequence: CASRGQGVYGYTF. CDR3 nucleotides: TGTGCCAGCAGGGGGCAGGGCGTGTATGGCTACACCTTC. This chain connects TRBV27 to TRBJ1-2; D perhaps matches TRBD1 (5 bases). CDR3 length: 13 residues. The germline V gene has CDR1 MNHEY and CDR2 SMNVEV (reference sequence). V dropped 6 bases and J dropped 5 bases, with 13 bases sitting between them.